This T cell receptor beta chain is drawn from a study of Tregs in tolerant kidney transplant recipients. Assay: immunoSEQ multiplex PCR; the TCRdb copy retains only in-frame clones and omits some. The table records nearly 95,000 clones, roughly 93% of them present only once. This clone has only one observation. This CDR3 region has 14 residues. The V gene lost 3 bases and the J gene lost 2 bases, with 8 bases spanning the gap. Germline CDR1 is LNHNV and CDR2 is YYDKDF (reference sequence). This chain uses TRBV15 with TRBJ1-3; no clear D gene. The sequences come from CD4+ T cells from blood, collected before the transplant. This sequence originates from a human donor who received a combined kidney and bone marrow transplant. CDR3 sequence reads: CATSSWAAGNTIYF. The CDR3 DNA reads TGTGCCACCAGCAGCTGGGCTGCTGGAAACACCATATATTTT.